This is a list of T cell receptor beta chains from one sample in a study of cytomegalovirus exposure and HLA in healthy donors. Clones were sequenced by immunoSEQ multiplex PCR, and TCRdb holds only the in-frame ones, with some missing. This sample yields about 360,000 clones, of which roughly 88% are seen a single time; over 0.75% belongs to the top ten. Sequences were obtained from PBMCs. Source of these receptors: a woman aged 18-29 years in good health and CMV-seronegative. The CDR3 runs from the conserved cysteine through the conserved F or W. Each record gives: clone size, V gene, J gene, D gene, CDR3 protein, CDR3 DNA. D genes are given only for firm matches. Some rows have no size entry. The others give once, few or many, or a class for an expanded clone.

>.|TRBV28|TRBJ1-1|TRBD1
CASSPGTGARNTEAFF
TGTGCCAGCAGCCCCGGGACAGGGGCTCGAAACACTGAAGCTTTCTTT
>.|TRBV5-1|TRBJ2-5|TRBD2
CASSATSEGETQYF
TGCGCCAGCAGCGCCACTAGCGAGGGGGAGACCCAGTACTTC
>.|TRBV28|TRBJ2-1|TRBD2
CASSPSGSINEQFF
TGTGCCAGCAGTCCTAGCGGGAGTATTAATGAGCAGTTCTTC
>few|TRBV30|TRBJ1-1|.
CAWSVQVGGDTEAFF
TGTGCCTGGAGTGTCCAGGTGGGGGGAGACACTGAAGCTTTCTTT
>.|TRBV5-1|TRBJ2-5|TRBD1
CASSLGGQGTLWGTQYF
TGCGCCAGCAGCTTGGGAGGACAGGGCACTCTTTGGGGGACCCAGTACTTC
>.|TRBV7-6|TRBJ2-7|TRBD2
CASSKTSGGYEQYF
TGTGCCAGCAGCAAGACTAGCGGGGGCTACGAGCAGTACTTC
>once|TRBV27|TRBJ2-7|.
CASSWRGRYEQYF
TGTGCCAGCAGTTGGAGGGGAAGGTACGAGCAGTACTTC
>.|TRBV6-7|TRBJ2-7|TRBD2
CASSHRIRTSLLSSYEQYF
TGTGCCAGCAGTCACCGGATAAGGACTAGCCTACTTAGCTCCTACGAGCAGTACTTC
>.|TRBV4-1|TRBJ1-5|.
CASSQLLGGNQPQHF
TGCGCCAGCAGCCAATTGCTAGGGGGCAATCAGCCCCAGCATTTT
>.|TRBV27|TRBJ2-7|TRBD2
CASSQALAGVYEQYF
TGTGCCAGCAGTCAGGCCCTAGCGGGGGTCTACGAGCAGTACTTC
>.|TRBV6-5|TRBJ2-1|.
CAIHGTGDNEQFF
TGTGCCATCCACGGGACTGGGGACAATGAGCAGTTCTTC
>.|TRBV5-1|TRBJ2-6|.
CASSPNGVSGANVLTF
TGCGCCAGCAGCCCAAACGGGGTCTCTGGGGCCAACGTCCTGACTTTC
>.|TRBV30|TRBJ1-6|.
CAWNSRGYNSPLHF
TGTGCCTGGAATTCGAGAGGATATAATTCACCCCTCCACTTT
>.|TRBV5-5|TRBJ2-1|TRBD1
CASSLDRGDYNEQFF
TGTGCCAGCAGCTTGGACAGGGGCGATTACAATGAGCAGTTCTTC
>.|TRBV29-1|TRBJ1-1|.
CSVFEGGTEAFF
TGCAGCGTTTTCGAGGGGGGGACTGAAGCTTTCTTT
>.|TRBV2|TRBJ2-2|.
CASRTDYSTGELFF
TGTGCCAGCAGAACGGACTACTCCACCGGGGAGCTGTTTTTT
>.|TRBV11-2|TRBJ2-1|TRBD2
CASSLELANNEQFF
TGTGCCAGCAGCTTAGAACTAGCGAACAATGAGCAGTTCTTC
>.|TRBV7-2|TRBJ2-7|.
CASSSPFETYEQYF
TGTGCCAGCAGCTCCCCTTTTGAGACCTACGAGCAGTACTTC
>.|TRBV19|TRBJ2-6|TRBD1
CASSIRAGTGGIGANVLTF
TGTGCCAGTAGTATAAGGGCCGGGACAGGGGGTATTGGGGCCAACGTCCTGACTTTC
>.|TRBV6-1|TRBJ1-3|.
CASSEFHLASGNTIYF
TGTGCCAGCAGTGAATTTCATTTAGCCTCTGGAAACACCATATATTTT
>.|TRBV30|TRBJ2-6|.
CAWRNAGSSGANVLTF
TGTGCCTGGAGAAACGCAGGGTCCTCTGGGGCCAACGTCCTGACTTTC
>.|TRBV15|TRBJ2-3|TRBD2
CATKAGGPADTQYF
TGTGCCACCAAAGCGGGGGGGCCAGCGGATACGCAGTATTTT
>once|TRBV27|TRBJ2-7|.
CASSFQGLVYEQYF
TGTGCCAGCAGTTTTCAGGGTCTAGTCTACGAGCAGTACTTC
>.|TRBV5-1|TRBJ1-1|.
CASSLGTERNTEAFF
TGCGCCAGCAGCTTGGGGACAGAGAGGAACACTGAAGCTTTCTTT
>.|TRBV5-6|TRBJ2-1|TRBD2
CASSRLAGGLSSYNEQFF
TGTGCCAGCTCAAGACTAGCGGGAGGCCTAAGCTCCTACAATGAGCAGTTCTTC
>.|TRBV29-1|TRBJ2-3|TRBD2
CSGGSGGPTDTQYF
TGCAGCGGTGGTAGCGGGGGGCCCACAGATACGCAGTATTTT
>.|TRBV5-1|TRBJ2-1|TRBD2
CASSPGGGTSGSFFYNEQFF
TGCGCCAGCAGCCCTGGAGGCGGGACTAGCGGGAGTTTTTTTTACAATGAGCAGTTCTTC
>once|TRBV18|TRBJ1-3|TRBD1
CASSRTGDYSGNTIYF
TGTGCCAGCTCCCGTACAGGGGATTACTCTGGAAACACCATATATTTT
>.|TRBV27|TRBJ2-7|.
CASSQRGQSYEQYF
TGTGCCAGCAGTCAAAGGGGTCAGTCCTACGAGCAGTACTTC
>.|TRBV10-1|TRBJ2-1|TRBD2
CASSEVESSGRHYNEQFF
TGCGCCAGCAGTGAAGTGGAGTCTAGCGGGAGGCACTACAATGAGCAGTTCTTC
>.|TRBV7-3|TRBJ2-1|TRBD2
CASRPHPRREARSGQFF
TGTGCCAGCAGACCCCACCCCCGGCGGGAGGCTAGATCGGGGCAGTTCTTC
>.|TRBV5-1|TRBJ2-5|TRBD2
CASSLDGGGAGETQYF
TGCGCCAGCAGCTTGGATGGCGGGGGGGCCGGGGAGACCCAGTACTTC
>.|TRBV6-5|TRBJ1-1|.
CASSYLGRGTEAFF
TGTGCCAGCAGTTACCTTGGCCGGGGTACTGAAGCTTTCTTT
>once|TRBV7-9|TRBJ2-1|.
CASSYGVTYNEQFF
TGTGCCAGCAGCTACGGAGTTACCTACAATGAGCAGTTCTTC
>few|TRBV30|TRBJ1-4|.
CAWSQRGEKLFF
TGTGCCTGGAGCCAGCGTGGGGAAAAACTGTTTTTT
>.|TRBV11-2|TRBJ1-2|TRBD1
CASSPGQGTYGYTF
TGTGCCAGCAGCCCGGGACAGGGGACCTATGGCTACACCTTC
>once|TRBV6-6|TRBJ1-5|.
CASSYTGNQPQHF
TGTGCCAGCAGTTATACAGGCAATCAGCCCCAGCATTTT
>.|TRBV11-2|TRBJ1-4|.
CASSSRLMYAPTGEKLFF
TGTGCCAGCAGCTCACGTCTAATGTATGCACCCACGGGTGAAAAACTGTTTTTT
>.|TRBV5-1|TRBJ2-1|TRBD2
CASSASGTSPYRGSYNEQFF
TGCGCCAGCAGCGCTTCCGGGACTAGCCCGTACCGTGGCTCCTACAATGAGCAGTTCTTC
>.|TRBV7-9|TRBJ2-1|.
CASSLGAEGQFF
TGTGCCAGCAGCTTAGGCGCCGAGGGGCAGTTCTTC
>.|TRBV28|TRBJ1-1|TRBD1
CASTKDRVTEAFF
TGTGCCAGCACCAAGGACAGGGTCACTGAAGCTTTCTTT
>.|TRBV2|TRBJ2-7|.
CATTGDSYEQYF
TGTGCCACCACGGGGGACAGCTACGAGCAGTACTTC
>.|TRBV28|TRBJ2-7|.
CASSFIRGEQYF
TGTGCCAGCAGTTTTATCCGAGGCGAGCAGTACTTC
>.|TRBV6-1|TRBJ2-7|.
CASSGWLADYEQYF
TGTGCCAGCAGTGGCTGGTTGGCGGACTACGAGCAGTACTTC
>.|TRBV4-2|TRBJ2-2|TRBD2
CASSQLAGGTGELFF
TGTGCCAGCAGCCAACTAGCGGGAGGCACCGGGGAGCTGTTTTTT
>.|TRBV27|TRBJ1-2|TRBD1
CASSPTDRGPVYGYTF
TGTGCCAGCAGTCCGACGGACAGGGGGCCTGTCTATGGCTACACCTTC
>.|TRBV10-3|TRBJ1-5|TRBD1
CAISDWDSADNQPQHF
TGTGCCATCAGTGACTGGGACAGTGCGGATAATCAGCCCCAGCATTTT
>.|TRBV27|TRBJ1-1|TRBD1
CASSYRGGTEAFF
TGTGCCAGCAGTTACAGGGGAGGCACTGAAGCTTTCTTT
>.|TRBV28|TRBJ1-6|TRBD1
CASSSWGTGATYNSPLHF
TGTGCCAGCAGTTCCTGGGGGACAGGGGCGACGTATAATTCACCCCTCCACTTT
>.|TRBV7-9|TRBJ1-1|.
CASSSSGRYTEAFF
TGTGCCAGCAGCTCCAGCGGCAGGTACACTGAAGCTTTCTTT
>few|TRBV21-1|TRBJ1-3|.
CASSDGRQMPGNTIYF
TGTGCCAGCAGCGACGGACGACAGATGCCTGGAAACACCATATATTTT
>.|TRBV2|TRBJ2-1|.
CAIRDTQNEQFF
TGTGCCATCCGGGACACCCAAAATGAGCAGTTCTTC
>.|TRBV7-9|TRBJ2-5|.
CASSDPSAQETQYF
TGTGCCAGCAGCGACCCTAGCGCCCAAGAGACCCAGTACTTC
>.|TRBV5-1|TRBJ2-7|.
CASSLGGDLYEQYF
TGCGCCAGCAGCCTGGGGGGAGACCTCTACGAGCAGTACTTC
>.|TRBV5-1|TRBJ2-7|TRBD2
CASSRGLAGAYEQYF
TGCGCCAGCAGCCGGGGACTAGCGGGAGCCTACGAGCAGTACTTC